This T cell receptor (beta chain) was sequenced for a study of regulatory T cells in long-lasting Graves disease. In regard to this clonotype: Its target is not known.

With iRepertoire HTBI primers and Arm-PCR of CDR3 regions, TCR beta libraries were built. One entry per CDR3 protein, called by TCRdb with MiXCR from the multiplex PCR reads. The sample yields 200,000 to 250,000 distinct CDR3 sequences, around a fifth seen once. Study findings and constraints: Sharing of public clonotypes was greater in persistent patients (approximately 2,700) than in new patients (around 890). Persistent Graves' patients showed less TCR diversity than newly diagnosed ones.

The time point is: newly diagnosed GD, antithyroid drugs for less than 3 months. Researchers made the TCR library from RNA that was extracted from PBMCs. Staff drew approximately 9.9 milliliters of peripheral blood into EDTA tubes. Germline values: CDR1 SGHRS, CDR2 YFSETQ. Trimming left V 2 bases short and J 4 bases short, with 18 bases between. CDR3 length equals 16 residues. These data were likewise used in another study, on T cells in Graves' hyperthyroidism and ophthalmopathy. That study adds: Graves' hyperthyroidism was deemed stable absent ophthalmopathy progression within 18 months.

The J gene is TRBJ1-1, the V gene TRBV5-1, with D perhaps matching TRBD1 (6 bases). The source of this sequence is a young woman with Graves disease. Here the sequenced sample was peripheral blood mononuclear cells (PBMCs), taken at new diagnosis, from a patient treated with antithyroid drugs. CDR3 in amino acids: CASSLLAQGRTTEAFF. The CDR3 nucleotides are TGCGCCAGCAGCTTACTCGCGCAGGGGAGGACCACTGAAGCTTTCTTT.